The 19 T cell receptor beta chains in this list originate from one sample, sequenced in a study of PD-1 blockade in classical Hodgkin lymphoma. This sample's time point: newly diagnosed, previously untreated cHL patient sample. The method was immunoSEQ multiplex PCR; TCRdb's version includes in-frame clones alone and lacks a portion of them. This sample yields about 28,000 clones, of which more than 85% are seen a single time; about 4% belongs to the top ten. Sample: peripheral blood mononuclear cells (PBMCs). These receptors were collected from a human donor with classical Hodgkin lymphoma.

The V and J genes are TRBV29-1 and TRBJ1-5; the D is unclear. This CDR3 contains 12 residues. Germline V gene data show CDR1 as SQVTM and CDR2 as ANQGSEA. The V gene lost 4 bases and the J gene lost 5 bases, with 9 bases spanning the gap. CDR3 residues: CSVGAGDQPQHF. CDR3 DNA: TGCAGCGTTGGGGCAGGAGATCAGCCCCAGCATTTT.

The CDR3 sequence: CASRGLATDTQYF. CDR3 in DNA: TGTGCCAGCAGGGGACTAGCCACAGATACGCAGTATTTT. The genes are TRBV9 and TRBJ2-3, with TRBD2 matching 9 bases. Losses at the gene ends were 5 bases for V and 2 bases for J; bases not matched to a gene: 0. This CDR3 contains 13 residues. Germline V lookup: CDR1 SGDLS, CDR2 YYNGEE.

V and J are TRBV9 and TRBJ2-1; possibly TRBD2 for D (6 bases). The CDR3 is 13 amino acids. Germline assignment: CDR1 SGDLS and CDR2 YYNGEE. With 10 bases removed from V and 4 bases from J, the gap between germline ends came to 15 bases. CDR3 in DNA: TGTGCCCCTGGTCGGCGGGATTACAATGAGCAGTTCTTC. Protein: CAPGRRDYNEQFF.

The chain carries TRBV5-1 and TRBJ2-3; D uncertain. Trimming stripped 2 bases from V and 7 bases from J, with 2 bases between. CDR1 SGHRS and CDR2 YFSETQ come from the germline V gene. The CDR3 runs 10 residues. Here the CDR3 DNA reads TGCGCCAGCAGCTTACATACGCAGTATTTT. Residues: CASSLHTQYF.

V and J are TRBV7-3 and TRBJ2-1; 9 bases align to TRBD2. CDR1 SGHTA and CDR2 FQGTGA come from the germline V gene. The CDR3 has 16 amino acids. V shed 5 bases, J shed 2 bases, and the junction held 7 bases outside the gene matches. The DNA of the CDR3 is TGTGCCAGCAGCCTGGGGGCGGGAGGGCCCTACAATGAGCAGTTCTTC. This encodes CASSLGAGGPYNEQFF.

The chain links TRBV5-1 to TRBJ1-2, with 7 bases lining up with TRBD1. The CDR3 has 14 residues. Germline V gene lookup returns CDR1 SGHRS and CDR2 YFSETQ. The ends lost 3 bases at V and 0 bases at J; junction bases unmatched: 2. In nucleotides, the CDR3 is TGCGCCAGCAGCTGGGACAGTTCTAACTATGGCTACACCTTC. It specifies CASSWDSSNYGYTF.

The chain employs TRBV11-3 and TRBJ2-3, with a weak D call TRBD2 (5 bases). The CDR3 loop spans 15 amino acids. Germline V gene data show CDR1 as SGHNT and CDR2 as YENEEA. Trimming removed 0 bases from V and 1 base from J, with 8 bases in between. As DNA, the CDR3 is TGTGCCAGCAGCTTAGACGGGATGGGCACAGATACGCAGTATTTT. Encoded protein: CASSLDGMGTDTQYF.

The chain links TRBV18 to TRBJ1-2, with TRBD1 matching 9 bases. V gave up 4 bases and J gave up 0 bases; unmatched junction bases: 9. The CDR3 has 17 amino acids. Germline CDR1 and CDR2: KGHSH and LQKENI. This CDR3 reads CASSRGTGIGTNYGYTF. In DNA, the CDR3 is TGTGCCAGCTCACGTGGGACAGGGATTGGTACTAACTATGGCTACACCTTC.

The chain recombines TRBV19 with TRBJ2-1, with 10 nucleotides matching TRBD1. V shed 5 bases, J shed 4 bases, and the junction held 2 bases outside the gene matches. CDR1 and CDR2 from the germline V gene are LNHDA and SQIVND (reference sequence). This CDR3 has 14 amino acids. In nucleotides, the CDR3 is TGTGCCAGTAGTGGGGGACAGGGGTACAATGAGCAGTTCTTC. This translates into CASSGGQGYNEQFF.

CDR3 region: CASSEGLAGYNEQFF. The CDR3 DNA follows: TGTGCCAGCAGTGAAGGGCTAGCGGGCTACAATGAGCAGTTCTTC. This chain uses TRBV2 with TRBJ2-1; TRBD2 matches 8 bases. This CDR3 is 15 amino acids long. In germline, CDR1 is SNHLY, CDR2 FYNNEI. With 1 base clipped from V and 3 bases from J, the junction kept 2 bases outside the gene matches.

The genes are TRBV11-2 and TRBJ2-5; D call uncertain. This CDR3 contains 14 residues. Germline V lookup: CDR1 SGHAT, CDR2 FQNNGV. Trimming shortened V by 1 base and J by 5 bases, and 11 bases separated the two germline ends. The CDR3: CASSLGVYGETQYF. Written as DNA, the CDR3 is TGTGCCAGCAGCTTAGGAGTATATGGGGAGACCCAGTACTTC.

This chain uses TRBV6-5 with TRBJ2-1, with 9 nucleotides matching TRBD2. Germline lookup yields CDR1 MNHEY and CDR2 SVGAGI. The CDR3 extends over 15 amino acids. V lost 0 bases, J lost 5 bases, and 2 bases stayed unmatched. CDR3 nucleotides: TGTGCCAGCAGTTACTCATCTAGCGGGAACAATGAGCAGTTCTTC. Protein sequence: CASSYSSSGNNEQFF.

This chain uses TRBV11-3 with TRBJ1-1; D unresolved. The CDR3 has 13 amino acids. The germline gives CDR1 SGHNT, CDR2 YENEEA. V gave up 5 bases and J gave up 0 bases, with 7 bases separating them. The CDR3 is CASSRNLNTEAFF. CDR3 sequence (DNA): TGTGCCAGCAGCCGTAACTTGAACACTGAAGCTTTCTTT.

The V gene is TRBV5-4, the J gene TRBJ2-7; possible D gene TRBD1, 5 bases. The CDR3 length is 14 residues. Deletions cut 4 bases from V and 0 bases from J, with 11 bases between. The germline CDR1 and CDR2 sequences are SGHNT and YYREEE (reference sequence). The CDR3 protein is CASSRGGNSYEQYF. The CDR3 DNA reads TGTGCCAGCAGCAGGGGTGGAAACTCCTACGAGCAGTACTTC.

The CDR3 bases are TGTGCCAGCAGCCCTCGACCCGGGACAGGCCTAGAGGCTAACTATGGCTACACCTTC. This codes for CASSPRPGTGLEANYGYTF. V gene TRBV7-9 combines with J gene TRBJ1-2; TRBD1 matches 8 bases. The CDR3 runs 19 residues. Germline values: CDR1 SEHNR, CDR2 FQNEAQ (reference sequence). V was pared by 5 bases and J by 0 bases, with 17 bases of the junction left unmatched.

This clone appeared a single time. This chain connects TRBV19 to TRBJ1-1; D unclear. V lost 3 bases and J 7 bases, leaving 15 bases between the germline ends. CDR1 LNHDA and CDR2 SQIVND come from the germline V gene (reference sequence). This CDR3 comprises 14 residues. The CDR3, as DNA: TGTGCCAGTAGTATGCGATCGGGGAGCGGTGAAGCTTTCTTT. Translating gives CASSMRSGSGEAFF.

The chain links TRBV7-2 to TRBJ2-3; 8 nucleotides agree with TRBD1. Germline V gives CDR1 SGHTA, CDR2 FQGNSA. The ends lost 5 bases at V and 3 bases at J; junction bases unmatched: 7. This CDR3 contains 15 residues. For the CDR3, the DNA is TGTGCCAGCAGCCGAGGACAGGGTAGGACAGATACGCAGTATTTT. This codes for CASSRGQGRTDTQYF.

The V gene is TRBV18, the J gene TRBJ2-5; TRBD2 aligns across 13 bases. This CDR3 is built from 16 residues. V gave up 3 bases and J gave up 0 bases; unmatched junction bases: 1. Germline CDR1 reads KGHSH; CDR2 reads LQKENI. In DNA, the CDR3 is TGTGCCAGCTCACCGGGACTAGCGGGATACCAAGAGACCCAGTACTTC. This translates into CASSPGLAGYQETQYF.

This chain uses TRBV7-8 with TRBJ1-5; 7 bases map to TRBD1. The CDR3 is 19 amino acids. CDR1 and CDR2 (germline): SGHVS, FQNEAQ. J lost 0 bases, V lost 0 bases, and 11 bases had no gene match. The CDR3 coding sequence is TGTGCCAGCAGCTTAGCCTCGGCAGGGGGTTTTTTTAGCAATCAGCCCCAGCATTTT. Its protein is CASSLASAGGFFSNQPQHF.